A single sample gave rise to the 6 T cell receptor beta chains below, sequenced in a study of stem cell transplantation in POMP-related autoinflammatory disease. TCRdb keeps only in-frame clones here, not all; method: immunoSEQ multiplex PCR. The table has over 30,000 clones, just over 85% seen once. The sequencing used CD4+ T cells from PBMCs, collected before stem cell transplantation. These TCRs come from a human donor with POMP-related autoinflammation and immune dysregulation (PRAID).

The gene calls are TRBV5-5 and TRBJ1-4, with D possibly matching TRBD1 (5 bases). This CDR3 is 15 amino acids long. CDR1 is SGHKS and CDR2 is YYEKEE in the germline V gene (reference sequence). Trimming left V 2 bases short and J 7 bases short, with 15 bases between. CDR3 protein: CASSLMGPSGEKLFF. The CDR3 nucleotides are TGTGCCAGCAGCTTAATGGGACCTTCGGGTGAAAAACTGTTTTTT.

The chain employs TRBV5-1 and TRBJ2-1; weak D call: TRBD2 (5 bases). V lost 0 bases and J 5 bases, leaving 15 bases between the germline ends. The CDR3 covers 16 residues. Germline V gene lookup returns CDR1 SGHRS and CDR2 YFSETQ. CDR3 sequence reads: CASSLALLTRDNEQFF. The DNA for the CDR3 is TGCGCCAGCAGCTTGGCCCTACTCACTAGGGACAATGAGCAGTTCTTC.

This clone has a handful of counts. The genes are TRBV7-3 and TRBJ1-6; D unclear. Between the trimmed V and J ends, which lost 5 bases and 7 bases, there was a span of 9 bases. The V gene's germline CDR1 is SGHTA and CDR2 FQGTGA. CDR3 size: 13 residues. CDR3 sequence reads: CASSEGRNSPLHF. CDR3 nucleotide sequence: TGTGCCAGCAGCGAGGGCCGCAATTCACCCCTCCACTTT.

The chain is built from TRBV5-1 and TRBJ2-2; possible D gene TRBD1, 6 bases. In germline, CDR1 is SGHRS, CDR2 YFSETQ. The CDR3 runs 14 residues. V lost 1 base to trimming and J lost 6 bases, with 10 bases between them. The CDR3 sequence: CASSLRGFPGELFF. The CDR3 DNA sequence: TGCGCCAGCAGCTTGAGGGGGTTCCCCGGGGAGCTGTTTTTT. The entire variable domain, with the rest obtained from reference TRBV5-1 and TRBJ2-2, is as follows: KAGVTQTPRYLIKTRGQQVTLSCSPISGHRSVSWYQQTPGQGLQFLFEYFSETQRNKGNFPGRFSGRQFSNSRSEMNVSTLELGDSALYLCASSLRGFPGELFFGEGSRLTVL.

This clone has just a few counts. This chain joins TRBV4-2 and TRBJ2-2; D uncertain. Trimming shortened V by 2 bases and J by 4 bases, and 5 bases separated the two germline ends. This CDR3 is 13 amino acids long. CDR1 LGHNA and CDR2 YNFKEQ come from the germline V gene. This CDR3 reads CASSQPPTGELFF. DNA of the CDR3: TGTGCCAGCAGCCAACCTCCCACCGGGGAGCTGTTTTTT.

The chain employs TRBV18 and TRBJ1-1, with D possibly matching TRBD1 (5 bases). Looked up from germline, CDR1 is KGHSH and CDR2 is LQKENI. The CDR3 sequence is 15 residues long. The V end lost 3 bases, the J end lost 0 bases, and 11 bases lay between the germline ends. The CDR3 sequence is CASSPLGVMNTEAFF. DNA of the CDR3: TGTGCCAGCTCACCCTTAGGGGTCATGAACACTGAAGCTTTCTTT.